This T cell receptor beta chain was identified during a study of blood T cell repertoires in COVID-19. Study information: From the United States, Italy and Spain came samples of acute and convalescent COVID-19. T cells, B-cell-depleted T cells, or PBMCs supplied cDNA or gDNA.

Original methodology: Using reference gene primer amplification, nucleated cell counts were estimated. The repertoire was sequenced with immunoSEQ multiplex PCR; TCRdb's copy has only in-frame clones and lacks some. The V and J calls and the clone size are those of that table, but D and trimming were determined from the DNA. The repertoire holds 85,000 to 110,000 clones, with more than 85% as singletons. Between the trimmed V and J ends, which lost 5 bases and 3 bases, there was a span of 7 bases. The germline V gene has CDR1 MDHEN and CDR2 SYDVKM. The CDR3 spans 12 residues. The specimen was peripheral blood. The V and J genes are TRBV28 and TRBJ1-1; D perhaps matches TRBD1 (5 bases). This TCR derives from a human donor in a cohort sampled during active COVID-19. The CDR3 region is CASSDSHTEAFF. CDR3 coding DNA: TGTGCCAGCAGTGACAGTCACACTGAAGCTTTCTTT.